These 3 T cell receptor beta chains originate from one sample sequenced in a study of tumor and adjacent non-tumor tissue in lung cancer. No cell sorting was done before RNA was extracted from the tissue. Distant lung tissue was collected more than 3 cm away from the tumor edge. The library came from three nested PCR rounds adapted from ARM-PCR protocols. TCRdb reprocessed the multiplex PCR reads via MiXCR and lists one record per CDR3 protein. Seen here are 40,000 or so distinct CDR3 sequences, more than 50% observed once, and the top ten hold over 40%. What was sequenced was distant non-tumor lung tissue. Every receptor here comes from a middle-aged man with non-small cell lung cancer.

This clonotype was found once. With a much larger clone just one base away, this may be a read error. The chain carries TRBV4-2 and TRBJ1-3; 7 bases line up with TRBD1. Germline V gene lookup returns CDR1 LGHNA and CDR2 YNFKEQ. This CDR3 has 17 residues. CDR3 nucleotides: TGTGTCAGCAGCTTAGCGGAAAGTCAGGGGGCTGGAAACACCATATATTTT. Protein product: CVSSLAESQGAGNTIYF.

This rearrangement joins TRBV5-1 to TRBJ2-7; TRBD1 might be the D (5 bases). CDR1 and CDR2 from the germline V gene are SGHRS and YFSETQ. The CDR3 loop spans 15 amino acids. The V gene lost 0 bases and the J gene lost 13 bases, with 23 bases spanning the gap. In DNA form, the CDR3 reads TGCGCCAGCAGCTTGGGGCTACAGGATTCCTACGAGAAATACTTC. It translates to CASSLGLQDSYEKYF.

As for this clonotype: Being one base from a much bigger clone, this may be a read error. The V and J genes are TRBV10-3 and TRBJ2-3; TRBD2 is a possible D gene (6 bases). Deletions cut 10 bases from V and 2 bases from J, with 28 bases between. Germline values: CDR1 ENHRY, CDR2 SYGVKD. The CDR3 sequence is 18 residues long. CDR3 sequence reads: CATHPGLLVGGSTDTQYF. The CDR3 DNA sequence: TGTGCCACCCATCCCGGCCTACTAGTGGGAGGATCCACAGATACGCAGTATTTT.